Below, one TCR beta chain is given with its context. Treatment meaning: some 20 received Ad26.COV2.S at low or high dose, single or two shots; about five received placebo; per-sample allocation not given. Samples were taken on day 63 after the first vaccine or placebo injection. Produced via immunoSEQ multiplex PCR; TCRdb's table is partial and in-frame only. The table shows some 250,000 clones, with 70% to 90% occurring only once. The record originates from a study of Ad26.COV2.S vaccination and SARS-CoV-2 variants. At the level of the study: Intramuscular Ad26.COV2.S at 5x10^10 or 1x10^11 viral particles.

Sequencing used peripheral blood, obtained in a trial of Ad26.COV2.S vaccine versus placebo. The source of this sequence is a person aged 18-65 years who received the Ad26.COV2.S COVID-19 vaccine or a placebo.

The CDR3 sequence: CASSAAFSGNTIYF. CDR3 nucleotides: TGTGCCAGCAGCGCCGCTTTCTCTGGAAACACCATATATTTT. This chain joins TRBV6-6 and TRBJ1-3, with no clear D. Per the germline V gene, CDR1 is MNHNY and CDR2 is SVGAGI (reference sequence). Trimming took off 6 bases at V and 0 bases at J, with 9 bases between the two ends. CDR3 length equals 14 residues.